The 22 T cell receptor beta chains listed next were all sequenced from one sample in a study of CD8 T cells in ankylosing spondylitis. Study-level findings and limits: A motif in TCR beta, a set of 8 or 9 highly homologous variants, appeared characteristic of ankylosing spondylitis blood.

These receptors' targets are unknown. TCRdb itself ran the 5' RACE reads through MiXCR, one entry per CDR3 protein. Altogether approximately 540,000 distinct CDR3 sequences are present, about 13% being singletons, with the ten largest covering approximately 7%. Sequenced material: blood, either unsorted or a sorted T cell fraction (not recorded which). The receptors here all came from a male donor with ankylosing spondylitis.

The table lists this clonotype with many counts. This rearrangement joins TRBV7-2 to TRBJ2-7, with D hard to call. The CDR3 is 13 amino acids. Looked up from germline, CDR1 is SGHTA and CDR2 is FQGNSA. V shed 1 base and J shed 5 bases, with 9 bases lying between them. CDR3 residues: CASSLVLVDEQYF. The CDR3 coding sequence is TGTGCCAGCAGCTTAGTGTTGGTGGACGAGCAGTACTTC.

This clonotype came up many times. The genes are TRBV14 and TRBJ1-6; D is uncertain. CDR3 size: 13 residues. In germline, CDR1 is SGHDN, CDR2 FVKESK. Trimming took off 3 bases at V and 8 bases at J, with 8 bases between the two ends. CDR3 in amino acids: CASSQMLDSPLHF. The CDR3 bases are TGTGCCAGCAGCCAGATGCTGGATTCACCCCTCCACTTT.

This clonotype appeared a few times. The DNA for the CDR3 is TGTGCCAGCAGGTCCCTTGGGGACAGGGCTGGCTACACCTTC. Encoded protein: CASRSLGDRAGYTF. The chain carries TRBV25-1 and TRBJ1-2; 9 bases are shared with TRBD1. CDR1 is MGHDK and CDR2 is SYGVNS in the germline V gene. The CDR3 is made up of 14 amino acids. Trimming at V came to 6 bases and at J to 7 bases, leaving 9 bases not matched to a gene.

This clonotype occurred many times. This sequence joins TRBV5-1 and TRBJ2-3; possibly TRBD1 or TRBD2 for D (5 bases each). Germline V gene data show CDR1 as SGHRS and CDR2 as YFSETQ. Trimming left V 3 bases short and J 2 bases short, with 13 bases between. This CDR3 is 15 amino acids long. CDR3 nucleotides: TGCGCCAGCAGCTACACCGGGGCCTTCACAGATACGCAGTATTTT. It specifies CASSYTGAFTDTQYF.

This clonotype has a single count. This may be a read error, as it is one base from a much larger clone. The conserved final phenylalanine or tryptophan is absent from the CDR3, which likely points to a read error. V usage is TRBV12-3 or TRBV12-4 and J usage is TRBJ1-2; D uncertain. V lost 6 bases to trimming and J lost 4 bases, with 9 bases between them. This CDR3 contains 12 residues. The CDR3 loop reads CASSYGPYGYTY. The CDR3 coding sequence is TGTGCCAGCAGCTATGGACCCTATGGCTACACCTAC.

This clonotype was recorded a few times. This chain connects TRBV3-1 to TRBJ2-1; possibly TRBD1 for D (5 bases). The V and J ends lost 3 bases and 5 bases respectively, with 11 bases between them. The germline gives CDR1 LGHDT, CDR2 YNNKEL (reference sequence). The CDR3 is made up of 14 amino acids. The CDR3 sequence: CASSQLSGNNEQFF. The CDR3 nucleotides are TGTGCCAGCAGCCAGCTTTCAGGGAACAATGAGCAGTTCTTC.

This clonotype was counted many times. The chain recombines TRBV7-8 with TRBJ1-1; TRBD1 might be the D (5 bases). The CDR3 contains 15 residues. Germline assignment: CDR1 SGHVS and CDR2 FQNEAQ. Trimming shortened V by 5 bases and J by 5 bases, and 18 bases separated the two germline ends. The CDR3: CASSLAFGGGTEAFF. The CDR3 DNA reads as TGTGCCAGCAGCCTCGCGTTCGGCGGGGGAACTGAAGCTTTCTTT.

In this sample, this clonotype turned up a few times. The chain is built from TRBV3-1 and TRBJ2-1; no definite D call. Per the germline V gene, CDR1 is LGHDT and CDR2 is YNNKEL (reference sequence). This CDR3 contains 12 residues. V lost 3 bases and J lost 15, with 15 bases in between. CDR3 bases: TGTGCCAGCAGCCATAGCAGCCGCGTTCGGTTCTTC. This sequence encodes CASSHSSRVRFF.

This clonotype occurred many times. This chain connects TRBV5-1 to TRBJ2-7, with 14 positions matching TRBD2. The CDR3 sequence is 18 residues long. The germline gives CDR1 SGHRS, CDR2 YFSETQ. V shed 4 bases and J 3 bases; nucleotides not matched to a gene: 12. CDR3 residues: CASSVSGTSGSLVYEQYF. As DNA, the CDR3 is TGCGCCAGCAGCGTATCCGGGACTAGCGGGAGTCTAGTCTACGAGCAGTACTTC.

V is TRBV10-3 and J is TRBJ2-7, with 9 bases that match TRBD1. Germline trimming cut 3 bases from V and 6 bases from J; bases unmatched to any gene: 3. Looked up from germline, CDR1 is ENHRY and CDR2 is SYGVKD. There are 13 residues in the CDR3. This CDR3 reads CAISDTGGGEQYV. CDR3 DNA: TGTGCCATCAGTGATACAGGGGGCGGCGAGCAGTACGTC.

A few counts support this clonotype. The chain couples TRBV2 to TRBJ1-1; the match to TRBD1 covers 8 bases. The CDR3 totals 14 residues. Looked up from germline, CDR1 is SNHLY and CDR2 is FYNNEI. The trim removed 7 bases at V and 3 bases at J, leaving 7 bases unmatched. CDR3 DNA: TGTGCCAGCAATTTGGACAGGGAGGACACTGAAGCTTTCTTT. Translation gives CASNLDREDTEAFF.

This clonotype was counted a few times. CDR3 sequence: CASSLQFEAFF. The CDR3 DNA reads as TGTGCCAGCAGCCTCCAGTTTGAAGCTTTCTTT. This sequence joins TRBV7-2 and TRBJ1-1; D is uncertain. The CDR3 has 11 amino acids. Trimming removed 5 bases at V and 7 bases at J, with 8 bases between. The V gene's germline CDR1 is SGHTA and CDR2 FQGNSA.

J is TRBJ1-6 and V is TRBV4-2; 9 nucleotides agree with TRBD1. This CDR3 is 16 amino acids long. The V gene's germline CDR1 is LGHNA and CDR2 YNFKEQ. V lost 4 bases to trimming and J lost 10 bases; unmatched junction nucleotides: 11. The CDR3 bases are TGTGCCAGCAGCCCACTGGACAGGGGAATTGAATCACCCCTCCACTTT. It encodes CASSPLDRGIESPLHF.

The genes are TRBV11-2 and TRBJ2-1; TRBD2 aligns across 11 bases. Trimming at V came to 5 bases and at J to 4 bases, leaving 7 bases not matched to a gene. The CDR3 extends over 16 amino acids. CDR1 is SGHAT and CDR2 is FQNNGV in the germline V gene. CDR3 protein: CASSQGTSGNYNEQFF. CDR3 DNA: TGTGCCAGCAGCCAAGGGACTAGCGGAAATTACAATGAGCAGTTCTTC.

The table lists this clonotype with a few counts. The rearrangement joins TRBV20-1 to TRBJ2-1; the D gene could be TRBD1 or TRBD2 (5 bases each). The CDR3 runs 14 residues. Germline-derived CDR1 and CDR2 are DFQATT and SNEGSKA (reference sequence). Trimming shortened V by 3 bases and J by 5 bases, and 14 bases separated the two germline ends. DNA of the CDR3: TGCAGTGCTAGGAGGGGCGGGTCGGACAATGAGCAGTTCTTC. This sequence encodes CSARRGGSDNEQFF.

V usage is TRBV20-1 and J usage is TRBJ1-6; the D is unclear. This CDR3 is built from 13 residues. Trimming left V 8 bases short and J 1 base short, with 9 bases between. The V gene's germline CDR1 is DFQATT and CDR2 SNEGSKA (reference sequence). The CDR3 reads CSPLSSYNSPLHF. CDR3 in DNA: TGCAGTCCCCTTTCTTCCTATAATTCACCCCTCCACTTT.

The chain joins TRBV9 to TRBJ2-2; D uncertain. The CDR3 contains 14 residues. CDR1 is SGDLS, CDR2 YYNGEE, per germline. V lost 0 bases, J lost 2 bases, and 5 bases lay in between. The CDR3 DNA sequence: TGTGCCAGCAGCGTAGGTGGAAACACCGGGGAGCTGTTTTTT. Protein: CASSVGGNTGELFF.

The J gene is TRBJ1-5, the V gene TRBV6-1; D is unresolved. Germline loops: CDR1 MNHNS, CDR2 SASEGT. Trimming pared 4 bases from V and 6 bases from J, leaving 22 bases between. The CDR3 is 17 amino acids. For the CDR3, the DNA is TGTGCCAGCAGTGGCCTTGGCCCCGGTGGGTCGGGTCAGCCCCAGCATTTT. This translates into CASSGLGPGGSGQPQHF.

This clonotype was detected a few times. The chain couples TRBV27 to TRBJ1-5; the match to TRBD1 covers 8 bases. V gave up 4 bases and J gave up 6 bases; unmatched junction bases: 5. The CDR3 has 14 residues. The V gene's germline CDR1 is MNHEY and CDR2 SMNVEV (reference sequence). CDR3 residues: CASSYRGMSQPQHF. CDR3 sequence (DNA): TGTGCCAGCAGTTACAGGGGGATGAGTCAGCCCCAGCATTTT.

The V call is TRBV5-5, the J call TRBJ2-5; D call uncertain. Trimming stripped 4 bases from V and 5 bases from J, with 18 bases between. The germline V gene encodes CDR1 SGHKS and CDR2 YYEKEE (reference sequence). The CDR3 is 15 residues long. CDR3 sequence: CASSVYRTFGETQYF. DNA of the CDR3: TGTGCCAGCAGCGTTTACCGGACCTTCGGGGAGACCCAGTACTTC.

The chain uses TRBV3-1 and TRBJ1-5; D perhaps matches TRBD1 (5 bases). Trimming stripped 3 bases from V and 11 bases from J, with 14 bases between. Germline CDR1 and CDR2: LGHDT and YNNKEL (reference sequence). The CDR3 is 13 amino acids. As DNA, the CDR3 is TGTGCCAGCAGCCAGGGGGGAGCTACGGCCCAGCATTTT. Translated: CASSQGGATAQHF.

This clonotype was recorded a few times. The chain joins TRBV24-1 to TRBJ2-5; 8 nucleotides line up with TRBD2. The CDR3 has 14 amino acids. Per the germline V gene, CDR1 is KGHDR and CDR2 is SFDVKD. With V trimmed by 9 bases and J by 4 bases, 9 bases remained unmatched. In nucleotides, the CDR3 is TGTGCCACCGGAGTAGCGGGGAAGAGAGAGACCCAGTACTTC. The encoded protein is CATGVAGKRETQYF.